The entry below describes one T cell receptor (beta chain). Its antigen is still unknown. Base qualities are not provided; no much larger clone lies one nucleotide away. The trial excluded patients who had a history of autoimmune disease or who were on systemic immunosuppression. Peripheral blood for TCR sequencing was collected from all dose cohorts at baseline, on cycle 4 day 1, and on cycle 7 day 1. The samples were taken from a phase I, first-in-human, multicenter, open-label dose-escalation trial of ivuxolimab. The trial enrolled adults with locally advanced or metastatic head and neck squamous cell, hepatocellular, melanoma or renal cell carcinoma. Before TCR sequencing, CD4+ T cells and CD8+ T cells from peripheral blood were sorted into separate populations. The sample belongs to a study of OX40 agonist ivuxolimab in advanced cancers. Concerning the study at large: Ivuxolimab was an agonistic, fully human IgG2 monoclonal antibody directed against OX40 (CD134), a costimulatory receptor. Intravenous ivuxolimab was administered to patients every 2 weeks at six dose levels: 0.01, 0.1, 0.3, 1.5, 3 and 10 mg/kg. Of the 50 or so patients in dose escalation, some 20 had hepatocellular carcinoma, about 15 had melanoma, 9 had renal cell carcinoma and 9 had head and neck cancer. In the dose-escalation cohort, 70% to 90% of patients were male, and the mean age was around 60 years with a range of about 20 to 80. Patients were allowed to have had prior anti-PD-1, anti-PD-L1 or anti-CTLA-4 therapy, and approximately 39% of the dose-escalation patients had been treated with checkpoint inhibitors. Partial responses were achieved by three dose-escalation patients, of whom one had hepatocellular carcinoma and two had cutaneous melanoma. The purpose of peripheral TCRbeta sequencing was to test whether ivuxolimab changed TCR sequence diversity and led to clonal T-cell expansion. The paper describes the monotherapy dose-escalation part (N of about 47 patients) of the phase I trial of ivuxolimab. Study-wide findings and limitations: After ivuxolimab, expanded clones were on average more numerous among CD8+ T cells than among CD4+ T cells. In the 0.1-3.0 mg/kg groups, partial responders had among the lowest normalized peripheral clonal expansion, particularly in CD8+ T cells. Clonal expansion of both CD4+ and CD8+ blood T cells was observed from baseline to week 6 at doses 0.1 to 3.0 mg/kg. Low levels of normalized T-cell clonal expansion were also shown by some nonresponding patients. The antigen specificity of the peripheral T cells that underwent clonal expansion was not determined.

CDR1 and CDR2 are drawn from the germline V gene: MDHEN, SYDVKM. Trimming takes 0 bases from V and 3 bases from J, and the germline ends sit 14 bases apart. The CDR3 measures 17 amino acids from cysteine to phenylalanine. Only the CDR3 part of the read is kept: 51 bases, read in frame from the first base. To sequence the TCRbeta CDR3 region, genomic DNA was isolated from the sorted cells. TCRbeta CDR3 regions were sequenced using the immunoSEQ Assay. TCRdb holds this immuneACCESS table with in-frame rearrangements only. Some clones are missing; in checked studies, unresolved V genes explain under half, and the rest has no known cause. The sample contains about 35,000 clones, about 92% of them found a single time. The top ten clones comprise around 35% of the sample.

The rearrangement combines TRBV28 with TRBJ2-2; matching of 5 bases hints at TRBD2 as the D gene. This receptor was taken from an adult with an advanced solid tumor such as melanoma, head and neck, liver or kidney cancer. The source was CD4+ or CD8+ T cells sorted from blood, collected in a trial of the OX40 agonist ivuxolimab. The DNA sequence follows: TGTGCCAGCAGTTTATGGGGTAGCGAGGTCGACACCGGGGAGCTGTTTTTT. It codes for CASSLWGSEVDTGELFF.